The 22 T cell receptor beta chains listed next were all sequenced from one sample in a study of blood T cell repertoires in COVID-19. Method: immunoSEQ multiplex PCR; TCRdb's copy keeps in-frame clones and lacks some. Among some 83,000 clones, around 72% were seen once, and the ten largest hold approximately 15%. The specimen sequenced was peripheral blood. The receptors derive from a woman aged 80 or over with acute or convalescent COVID-19.

The chain employs TRBV4-3 and TRBJ1-5; the D gene is possibly TRBD1 (6 bases). CDR1 is LGHNA, CDR2 YSLEER, per germline. Trimming pared 2 bases from V and 7 bases from J, leaving 15 bases between. CDR3 length equals 15 residues. The CDR3 protein is CASSQTRDKGQPQHF. CDR3 in DNA: TGCGCCAGCAGCCAAACCCGGGACAAGGGACAGCCCCAGCATTTT.

This chain joins TRBV2 and TRBJ2-5; 9 bases are a match to TRBD2. The CDR3 length is 14 residues. Germline-derived CDR1 and CDR2 are SNHLY and FYNNEI. V shed 4 bases and J 5 bases; nucleotides not matched to a gene: 5. DNA of the CDR3: TGTGCCAGCAGTGGGAGCGGGGGGAGGGAGACCCAGTACTTC. Its translation is CASSGSGGRETQYF.

V and J are TRBV28 and TRBJ1-2, with TRBD1 matching over 8 bases. This CDR3 has 15 amino acids. V lost 1 base and J lost 6; bases outside the gene matches: 7. Germline V lookup: CDR1 MDHEN, CDR2 SYDVKM. The CDR3 loop is CASSLLDRVGNGYTF. For the CDR3, the DNA is TGTGCCAGCAGTTTATTGGACAGGGTGGGGAATGGCTACACCTTC.

This clone appeared a single time. The rearrangement links TRBV10-3 to TRBJ2-5; perhaps TRBD1 as D (6 bases). The germline V and J ends were trimmed by 0 bases and 3 bases, with 14 bases remaining between them. The CDR3 totals 16 residues. Looked up from germline, CDR1 is ENHRY and CDR2 is SYGVKD. This chain's CDR3 is CAISESTRAGEETQYF. The CDR3, as DNA: TGTGCCATCAGTGAGTCGACGCGGGCAGGGGAAGAGACCCAGTACTTC.

The gene calls are TRBV7-8 and TRBJ1-2, with a weak D call TRBD1 (6 bases). The ends were cut back, 5 bases at V and 2 bases at J, with 15 bases in the middle. Germline loops: CDR1 SGHVS, CDR2 FQNEAQ. This CDR3 contains 15 residues. The CDR3 DNA reads TGTGCCAGCAGCCAGGCGGGGGCCAGAAACTATGGCTACACCTTC. Its protein is CASSQAGARNYGYTF. The full variable domain, with the rest looked up from reference TRBV7-8 and TRBJ1-2, is GAGVSQSPRYKVAKRGQDVALRCDPISGHVSLFWYQQALGQGPEFLTYFQNEAQLDKSGLPSDRFFAERPEGSVSTLKIQRTQQEDSAVYLCASSQAGARNYGYTFGSGTRLTVV.

This clone occurred once. V is TRBV10-3 and J is TRBJ2-7, with a weak D call TRBD1 (5 bases). Trimming stripped 0 bases from V and 2 bases from J, with 11 bases between. The CDR3 has 15 amino acids. Looked up from germline, CDR1 is ENHRY and CDR2 is SYGVKD. DNA of the CDR3: TGTGCCATCAGTGAGTCAGGCAGGGTAACCTACGAGCAGTACTTC. Protein product: CAISESGRVTYEQYF.

In its sample, this clone was seen a few times. V gene TRBV11-2 combines with J gene TRBJ1-3; D not certain. CDR1 and CDR2 from the germline V gene are SGHAT and FQNNGV. CDR3 length equals 14 residues. Trimming pared 3 bases from V and 0 bases from J, leaving 6 bases between. The DNA of the CDR3 is TGTGCCAGCAGCTTGGGCCTCTCTGGAAACACCATATATTTT. This translates into CASSLGLSGNTIYF.

V and J are TRBV18 and TRBJ2-3; D call uncertain. CDR1 is KGHSH and CDR2 is LQKENI in the germline V gene. Trimming removed 6 bases from V and 3 bases from J, with 10 bases in between. This CDR3 has 13 residues. This CDR3 reads CASSEAGTDTQYF. The CDR3, as DNA: TGTGCCAGCTCTGAAGCCGGGACAGATACGCAGTATTTT.

The CDR3 spells CSVATSGGTRSQYF. CDR3 sequence (DNA): TGCAGCGTTGCGACTAGCGGGGGAACCAGGTCGCAGTATTTT. The J gene is TRBJ2-3, the V gene TRBV29-1, with 12 positions matching TRBD2. After removal of 4 bases from V and 10 bases from J, the junction contained 9 bases not matched to a gene. The CDR3 contains 14 residues. Germline CDR1 is SQVTM and CDR2 is ANQGSEA.

This sequence joins TRBV2 and TRBJ2-3; perhaps TRBD2 as D (6 bases). The germline V and J ends were trimmed by 1 base and 2 bases, with 16 bases remaining between them. CDR1 is SNHLY and CDR2 is FYNNEI in the germline V gene. CDR3 length: 17 amino acids. The CDR3, as DNA: TGTGCCAGCAGTGAAGGGTGGGGACTTCGGAACACAGATACGCAGTATTTT. It specifies CASSEGWGLRNTDTQYF.

V gene TRBV27 combines with J gene TRBJ2-7; D unresolved. The germline V gene encodes CDR1 MNHEY and CDR2 SMNVEV (reference sequence). The CDR3 extends over 14 amino acids. Trimming removed 5 bases at V and 2 bases at J, with 13 bases between. The CDR3 nucleotides read TGTGCCAGCAGTGAGCCTCTTCCTCCCTACGAGCAGTACTTC. As protein: CASSEPLPPYEQYF.

The chain is built from TRBV28 and TRBJ1-1, with a possible D match to TRBD1 (5 bases). The CDR3 length is 16 residues. The germline V and J ends were trimmed by 5 bases and 4 bases, with 20 bases remaining between them. CDR1 is MDHEN, CDR2 SYDVKM, per germline. DNA for the CDR3: TGTGCCAGCAGTGCATACCCTACAGGAAAGGGCACTGAAGCTTTCTTT. It specifies CASSAYPTGKGTEAFF. Complete variable domain (other parts from reference TRBV28 and TRBJ1-1): DVKVTQSSRYLVKRTGEKVFLECVQDMDHENMFWYRQDPGLGLRLIYFSYDVKMKEKGDIPEGYSVSREKKERFSLILESASTNQTSMYLCASSAYPTGKGTEAFFGQGTRLTVV.

The chain combines TRBV19 with TRBJ2-1; 14 bases align to TRBD2. The CDR3 totals 17 residues. The J segment lost 5 bases and the V segment lost 2 bases, leaving 5 bases of the junction unmatched. CDR1 is LNHDA, CDR2 SQIVND, per germline (reference sequence). The CDR3 reads CASSIRGLAGGNNEQFF. The CDR3 nucleotides are TGTGCCAGTAGTATAAGAGGACTAGCGGGGGGTAACAATGAGCAGTTCTTC.

The chain has TRBV30 and TRBJ1-1; D unclear. The ends were cut back, 2 bases at V and 9 bases at J, with 13 bases in the middle. CDR1 and CDR2 from the germline V gene are GTSNPN and SVGIG (reference sequence). This CDR3 is built from 12 residues. CDR3 sequence (DNA): TGTGCCTGGAGTATCGGTCCTATGAAAGCTTTCTTT. It is translated as CAWSIGPMKAFF.

The gene calls are TRBV5-1 and TRBJ2-7, with 10 positions matching TRBD2. This CDR3 comprises 14 residues. V lost 4 bases and J lost 4; bases outside the gene matches: 5. Germline CDR1 SGHRS, CDR2 YFSETQ. The CDR3 sequence: CASSPSGGRYEQYF. The DNA for the CDR3 is TGCGCCAGCAGCCCTAGCGGGGGCAGGTACGAGCAGTACTTC.

This clone was counted once. The chain employs TRBV7-2 and TRBJ1-6, with TRBD1 identical over 9 bases. Germline CDR1 SGHTA, CDR2 FQGNSA. CDR3 length equals 16 residues. The V gene end was trimmed by 3 bases and the J gene end by 5 bases; junction bases not matched to a gene: 5. This CDR3 is CASSLDRGGNNSPLHF. The CDR3 coding sequence is TGTGCCAGCAGCTTGGACAGGGGTGGCAATAATTCACCCCTCCACTTT.

The chain recombines TRBV4-2 with TRBJ1-5; D unresolved. CDR1 and CDR2 (germline): LGHNA, YNFKEQ. The CDR3 runs to 17 residues. The V and J ends lost 0 bases and 3 bases respectively, with 15 bases between them. Here the CDR3 reads CASSQDVRPGDNQPQHF. Here the CDR3 DNA reads TGTGCCAGCAGCCAAGATGTTAGGCCAGGCGACAATCAGCCCCAGCATTTT.

The table lists this clone with a count of one. The V gene is TRBV11-3, the J gene TRBJ2-3; 7 positions agree with TRBD2. The CDR3 totals 18 residues. In germline, CDR1 is SGHNT, CDR2 YENEEA. With V trimmed by 0 bases and J by 0 bases, 9 bases remained unmatched. The CDR3 DNA reads TGTGCCAGCAGCTTAGATAAGCGGGACCAGACTAGCACAGATACGCAGTATTTT. Translating gives CASSLDKRDQTSTDTQYF.

The J gene is TRBJ1-5, the V gene TRBV18, with 10 bases matching TRBD1. CDR3 length: 19 residues. After removal of 3 bases from V and 0 bases from J, the junction contained 11 bases not matched to a gene. CDR1 is KGHSH, CDR2 LQKENI, per germline. CDR3 sequence (DNA): TGTGCCAGCTCACCTCAAACCGGGACAGGGGCGTTTAGCAATCAGCCCCAGCATTTT. Translating gives CASSPQTGTGAFSNQPQHF.

The V gene is TRBV4-2, the J gene TRBJ2-7; possible D gene TRBD1, 6 bases. Germline V gene data show CDR1 as LGHNA and CDR2 as YNFKEQ. The V and J ends lost 0 bases and 3 bases respectively, with 15 bases between them. The length of the CDR3 is 16 residues. CDR3 DNA sequence: TGTGCCAGCAGCCAAGACCCTGACAGGACATACTACGAGCAGTACTTC. This codes for CASSQDPDRTYYEQYF.

The rearrangement joins TRBV7-6 to TRBJ2-1; D gene ambiguous. Germline-derived CDR1 and CDR2 are SGHVS and FNYEAQ. V dropped 2 bases and J dropped 0 bases, with 11 bases sitting between them. This CDR3 contains 16 residues. CDR3 nucleotide sequence: TGTGCCAGCAGCTTAAGTTTGTCTAGCTCCTACAATGAGCAGTTCTTC. This translates into CASSLSLSSSYNEQFF.

This chain joins TRBV12-3 or TRBV12-4 and TRBJ1-2; D remains ambiguous. Deletions cut 6 bases from V and 6 bases from J, with 14 bases between. The CDR3 is made up of 13 amino acids. The CDR3 DNA sequence: TGTGCCAGCAGCCTGGCTCTAGGCCATGGCTACACCTTC. Its protein product is CASSLALGHGYTF.